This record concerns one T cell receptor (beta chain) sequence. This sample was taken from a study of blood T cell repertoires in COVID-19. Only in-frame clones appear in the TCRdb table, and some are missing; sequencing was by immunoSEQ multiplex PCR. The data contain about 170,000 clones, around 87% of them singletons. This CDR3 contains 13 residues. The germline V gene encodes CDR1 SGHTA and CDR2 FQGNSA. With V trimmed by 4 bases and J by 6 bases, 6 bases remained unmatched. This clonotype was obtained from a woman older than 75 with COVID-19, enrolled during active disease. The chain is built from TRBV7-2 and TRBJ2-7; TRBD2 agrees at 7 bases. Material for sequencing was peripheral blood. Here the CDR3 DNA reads TGTGCCAGCAGCTCAGGAAGGGAGGGCGAGCAGTACTTC. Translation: CASSSGREGEQYF.